This T cell receptor (beta chain) stems from a study of graft-versus-host responses after intestinal transplantation. Across the whole study: Recipients underwent multivisceral, liver-intestinal, or isolated intestinal transplants. Induction with anti-thymocyte globulin, then tacrolimus and steroids for about 3 years, was given to all recipients. Study findings and constraints: Early post-transplant HvG declines were associated with peak circulating GvH clone levels. There were GvH clones found in recipient marrow, and some of them appeared first in ileum or blood.

On this clone: Its antigen remains unidentified.

V gave up 5 bases and J gave up 5 bases, with 16 bases separating them. Germline loops: CDR1 MRHNA, CDR2 SNTAGT. The CDR3 loop spans 15 amino acids. The method was immunoSEQ multiplex PCR; TCRdb's version includes in-frame clones alone and lacks a portion of them. In the table there are around 130,000 clones, approximately 90% of which are singletons. V is TRBV6-4 and J is TRBJ1-5, with a tentative D call TRBD1 (5 bases). This specimen consisted of unstimulated CD4+ T cells sorted from spleen or lymph node cells, obtained before intestinal transplant. This TCR was recovered from a human donor who received an intestinal transplant. CDR3 sequence (DNA): TGTGCCAGCAGTCACAGCTGCAGGGCGGATCAGCCCCAGCATTTT. Translated, it gives CASSHSCRADQPQHF.